This T cell receptor beta chain was found in a study of regulatory T cells in long-lasting Graves disease. Notes on the study in general: Patients with persistent disease shared roughly 3,000 public clonotypes, outpacing the approximately 920 shared by new patients.

The CDR3 is 14 residues long. The V and J ends lost 4 bases and 8 bases respectively, with 12 bases between them. About this clonotype: Antigen unknown. One base away lies a much larger clone, so this may be a sequencing read error.

TCR beta libraries were built with iRepertoire HTBI primers and Arm-PCR of CDR3 regions. Each CDR3 protein gets one entry after TCRdb re-called the multiplex PCR reads with MiXCR. The sample has fewer than 550,000 distinct CDR3 sequences, roughly 16% seen once. Time point given: newly diagnosed GD, antithyroid drugs for less than 3 months. From PBMCs, RNA was extracted and then used to make the TCR library. The sample was also reused in another study, on T cells in Graves' hyperthyroidism and ophthalmopathy.

This clonotype originated in a woman aged 35-65 years with Graves disease. The chain employs TRBV12-3 or TRBV12-4 and TRBJ1-6; D may be TRBD1 (5 bases). The sample consisted of peripheral blood mononuclear cells (PBMCs), taken at new diagnosis, from a patient treated with antithyroid drugs. CDR3 DNA: TGTGCCAGCAGTTCAGGACATTATGATTCACCCCTCCACTTT. Its translation is CASSSGHYDSPLHF.